The subject of this entry is one T cell receptor beta chain. These data are taken from a study of shared T cell receptors in the human thymus. Profiling relied on immunoSEQ multiplex PCR, and the TCRdb table lists in-frame clones only, not all of them. The sample carries about 660,000 clones, approximately 90% recorded once. The germline gives CDR1 MRHNA, CDR2 SNTAGT. Trimming stripped 7 bases from V and 8 bases from J, with 8 bases between. The CDR3 has 11 residues. Another study also made use of these data, one on human thymus T cells.

This receptor was taken from a boy in the first two years of life with a congenital heart defect. The gene calls are TRBV6-4 and TRBJ2-2; D is possibly TRBD2 (5 bases). Material for sequencing was thymocytes. The CDR3 sequence: CASKGDGELFF. The CDR3 nucleotides are TGTGCCAGCAAGGGAGATGGGGAGCTGTTTTTT.